The clone carrying this T cell receptor (beta chain) appeared a few times. This CDR3 has 17 amino acids. The germline gives CDR1 ENHRY, CDR2 SYGVKD. Trimming removed 2 bases at V and 1 base at J, with 12 bases between. Repertoires were generated with immunoSEQ multiplex PCR, while TCRdb's copy carries only in-frame clones and drops some. The sample records 200,000 to 250,000 clones, approximately 80% being singletons. This sample was included in a study of blood T cell repertoires in COVID-19. The chain couples TRBV10-3 to TRBJ2-6; tentatively, D is TRBD2 (7 bases). The TCR comes from a woman in her sixties or seventies who had recovered from COVID-19. The source material was PBMCs or T cells enriched from blood (not recorded which). The CDR3 loop reads CAISERGGSSGANVLTF. CDR3 sequence (DNA): TGTGCCATCAGTGAGAGGGGGGGATCATCTGGGGCCAACGTCCTGACTTTC.